These 30 T cell receptor beta chains came from one sample sequenced in a study of OX40 agonist ivuxolimab in advanced cancers. Profiling relied on immunoSEQ multiplex PCR, and the TCRdb table lists in-frame clones only, not all of them. Here the sample spans more than 60,000 clones, 94% being singletons. Here the sequenced sample was CD4+ or CD8+ T cells sorted from blood, taken in a trial of the OX40 agonist ivuxolimab. These receptors were taken from an adult with an advanced solid tumor such as melanoma, head and neck, liver or kidney cancer.

V is TRBV29-1 and J is TRBJ1-5, with TRBD1 as a possible D gene (5 bases). Trimming took 0 bases from V and 15 from J, leaving 12 bases between them. This CDR3 contains 11 residues. Germline V gene lookup returns CDR1 SQVTM and CDR2 ANQGSEA. CDR3 coding DNA: TGCAGCGTTGAAGATCAGAGGGGATTGCATTTT. Translation gives CSVEDQRGLHF.

This clone occurred once. V usage is TRBV7-6 and J usage is TRBJ2-7, with 14 bases identical to TRBD2. The length of the CDR3 is 16 residues. Germline lookup yields CDR1 SGHVS and CDR2 FNYEAQ. V lost 5 bases to trimming and J lost 5 bases; unmatched junction nucleotides: 8. CDR3 in DNA: TGTGCCAGCAGCCTTGGACTAGCGGGGGGCCCCGACGAGCAGTACTTC. Residues: CASSLGLAGGPDEQYF.

The V call is TRBV7-2, the J call TRBJ2-7; 7 nucleotides agree with TRBD1. With V trimmed by 2 bases and J by 6 bases, 4 bases remained unmatched. Germline values: CDR1 SGHTA, CDR2 FQGNSA. The CDR3 covers 13 residues. CDR3 DNA sequence: TGTGCCAGCAGCTTAACAGGGGTGGGCGAGCAGTACTTC. This codes for CASSLTGVGEQYF.

This chain joins TRBV6-6 and TRBJ2-5, with 7 bases aligning to TRBD2. CDR1 and CDR2 (germline): MNHNY, SVGAGI (reference sequence). The trim removed 4 bases at V and 2 bases at J, leaving 4 bases unmatched. This CDR3 spans 14 amino acids. The CDR3 region has the DNA TGTGCCAGCAGTTGGACTAGGGTACAAGAGACCCAGTACTTC. It translates to CASSWTRVQETQYF.

The CDR3: CASTSGPGDTEAFF. The CDR3 DNA sequence: TGTGCCAGCACCTCCGGCCCGGGGGACACTGAAGCTTTCTTT. The chain joins TRBV6-5 to TRBJ1-1, with a weak D call TRBD1 (5 bases). The CDR3 covers 14 residues. Germline lookup yields CDR1 MNHEY and CDR2 SVGAGI. Trimming stripped 7 bases from V and 3 bases from J, with 15 bases between.

V and J are TRBV21-1 and TRBJ1-5; TRBD1, as called in the table, went unchecked against the DNA. TRBV21-1 is a recognized pseudogene. The CDR3 totals 16 residues. CDR3 protein: CASSNRGHSSNQPQHF. In DNA form, the CDR3 reads TGTGCCAGCAGCAACCGGGGACATTCTAGCAATCAGCCCCAGCATTTT.

The rearrangement uses TRBV2 and TRBJ2-1; D possibly corresponds to TRBD2 (5 bases). In germline, CDR1 is SNHLY, CDR2 FYNNEI. Trimming removed 6 bases from V and 0 bases from J, with 15 bases in between. This CDR3 region has 16 residues. CDR3 loop: CASSELVGSSYNEQFF. The CDR3 bases are TGTGCCAGCAGCGAACTAGTTGGGAGCTCCTACAATGAGCAGTTCTTC.

The genes are TRBV27 and TRBJ2-1; either TRBD1 or TRBD2 may supply D (5 bases each). Trimming left V 2 bases short and J 9 bases short, with 11 bases between. The CDR3 is 13 amino acids. In germline, CDR1 is MNHEY, CDR2 SMNVEV (reference sequence). The DNA of the CDR3 is TGTGCCAGCAGTTTACTCGGGGCTAGTGAGCAGTTCTTC. Translating gives CASSLLGASEQFF.

V usage is TRBV9 and J usage is TRBJ2-3; 9 bases align to TRBD2. This CDR3 comprises 16 residues. Germline assignment: CDR1 SGDLS and CDR2 YYNGEE. With V trimmed by 0 bases and J by 2 bases, 4 bases remained unmatched. CDR3 in amino acids: CASSVVQRGATDTQYF. The CDR3 region has the DNA TGTGCCAGCAGCGTAGTCCAGCGGGGGGCCACAGATACGCAGTATTTT.

The chain employs TRBV11-2 and TRBJ2-7; D is perhaps TRBD2 (5 bases). The CDR3 runs 12 residues. Trimming cost V 3 bases and J 6 bases, with 9 bases left between them. CDR1 is SGHAT and CDR2 is FQNNGV in the germline V gene. DNA for the CDR3: TGTGCCAGCAGCTTGCCCGGGATCGAGCAGTACTTC. This encodes CASSLPGIEQYF.

The chain employs TRBV5-6 and TRBJ2-1; no clear D gene. Germline V gives CDR1 SGHDT, CDR2 YYEEEE. V lost 3 bases to trimming and J lost 0 bases, with 7 bases between them. The CDR3 spans 14 residues. The CDR3, as DNA: TGTGCCAGCAGCTGGCAGAGCTCCTACAATGAGCAGTTCTTC. It is translated as CASSWQSSYNEQFF.

The chain joins TRBV27 to TRBJ1-5; D not resolved. V was trimmed by 6 bases and J by 0 bases, leaving 12 bases between them. The CDR3 loop spans 15 amino acids. Germline V gene sequence: CDR1 MNHEY, CDR2 SMNVEV (reference sequence). The CDR3 DNA reads as TGTGCCAGCAGCGTCGGGCGGTTTAGCAATCAGCCCCAGCATTTT. This gives the protein CASSVGRFSNQPQHF.

The V call is TRBV7-6, the J call TRBJ2-5; D is unresolved. V lost 1 base to trimming and J lost 5 bases, with 5 bases between them. The CDR3 is made up of 12 amino acids. The germline gives CDR1 SGHVS, CDR2 FNYEAQ. The CDR3 loop reads CASSLVTETQYF. Here the CDR3 DNA reads TGTGCCAGCAGCTTAGTAACGGAGACCCAGTACTTC.

The rearrangement uses TRBV7-9 and TRBJ1-1; no firm D call. The length of the CDR3 is 11 residues. CDR1 and CDR2 from the germline V gene are SEHNR and FQNEAQ (reference sequence). V gave up 2 bases and J gave up 8 bases, with 6 bases separating them. Written as DNA, the CDR3 is TGTGCCAGCAGCTTAAAGGTAGAAGCTTTCTTT. It codes for CASSLKVEAFF.

This chain joins TRBV6-5 and TRBJ2-1; 10 bases fit TRBD2. With V trimmed by 6 bases and J by 5 bases, 7 bases remained unmatched. CDR3 length equals 15 residues. From germline, CDR1 is MNHEY and CDR2 SVGAGI. The CDR3 loop is CASRASSGSHNEQFF. In DNA, the CDR3 is TGTGCCAGCAGGGCGTCTAGCGGGAGCCACAATGAGCAGTTCTTC.

The chain combines TRBV14 with TRBJ2-7; D assignment may be TRBD1 or TRBD2 (6 bases each). V lost 4 bases to trimming and J lost 0 bases, with 16 bases between them. Germline CDR1 SGHDN, CDR2 FVKESK. The CDR3 is 16 amino acids. Here the CDR3 reads CASSRLEGEVSYEQYF. DNA of the CDR3: TGTGCCAGCAGCCGACTCGAGGGGGAGGTCTCCTACGAGCAGTACTTC.

The chain recombines TRBV27 with TRBJ1-1, with 8 bases matching TRBD1. V shed 6 bases, J shed 3 bases, and the junction held 9 bases outside the gene matches. The CDR3 extends over 15 amino acids. The germline CDR1 and CDR2 sequences are MNHEY and SMNVEV (reference sequence). CDR3 loop: CASRDREKPDTEAFF. In DNA, the CDR3 is TGTGCCAGCAGGGACAGGGAAAAACCTGACACTGAAGCTTTCTTT.

This chain links TRBV9 with TRBJ1-1; D gene unclear. The germline CDR1 and CDR2 sequences are SGDLS and YYNGEE. The CDR3 contains 14 residues. V was pared by 0 bases and J by 0 bases, with 6 bases between. CDR3 protein: CASSVVKVNTEAFF. The CDR3 DNA reads TGTGCCAGCAGCGTAGTCAAGGTGAACACTGAAGCTTTCTTT.

The J gene is TRBJ2-5, the V gene TRBV13, with D uncertain. CDR1 is PRHDT, CDR2 FYEKMQ, per germline (reference sequence). The CDR3 is 12 residues long. Trimming stripped 1 base from V and 5 bases from J, with 5 bases between. The CDR3: CASSLDLETQYF. The CDR3 nucleotides are TGTGCCAGCAGCTTAGATTTGGAGACCCAGTACTTC.

This clone appeared a single time. Written as DNA, the CDR3 is TGTGCCAGCAGTCACACCGGGACAGACGAGCAGTACTTC. Its translation: CASSHTGTDEQYF. The chain uses TRBV6-1 and TRBJ2-7; TRBD1 aligns across 7 bases. Germline lookup yields CDR1 MNHNS and CDR2 SASEGT. Trimming removed 5 bases from V and 5 bases from J; junction bases left unmatched: 6. The CDR3 runs 13 residues.

V usage is TRBV27 and J usage is TRBJ2-7, with D perhaps matching TRBD2 (5 bases). The germline CDR1 and CDR2 sequences are MNHEY and SMNVEV (reference sequence). V lost 8 bases and J lost 1, with 18 bases in between. This CDR3 is built from 15 residues. As DNA, the CDR3 is TGTGCCAGCTCCTTGTGGGGTGAGGGTTCCTACGAGCAGTACTTC. This gives the protein CASSLWGEGSYEQYF.

The V and J genes are TRBV19 and TRBJ2-7; perhaps TRBD1 as D (6 bases). The length of the CDR3 is 14 residues. The germline V gene has CDR1 LNHDA and CDR2 SQIVND (reference sequence). V lost 3 bases, J lost 5 bases, and 14 bases lay in between. CDR3 sequence reads: CASSIQGYNNEQYF. DNA of the CDR3: TGTGCCAGTAGTATTCAGGGGTACAACAACGAGCAGTACTTC.

The chain uses TRBV27 and TRBJ2-1; TRBD2 matches at 8 bases. Germline CDR1 reads MNHEY; CDR2 reads SMNVEV (reference sequence). Trimming cost V 7 bases and J 8 bases; bases outside gene matches: 13. This CDR3 contains 15 residues. The DNA for the CDR3 is TGTGCCAGCACCCCCTTCCGGCGGGAGGTTGATGAGCAGTTCTTC. This sequence encodes CASTPFRREVDEQFF.

The chain carries TRBV6-5 and TRBJ1-4; weak D call: TRBD1 (5 bases). In germline, CDR1 is MNHEY, CDR2 SVGAGI. The V end lost 7 bases, the J end lost 8 bases, and 14 bases lay between the germline ends. The CDR3 loop spans 13 amino acids. This CDR3 reads CASTERGGEKLFF. CDR3 DNA sequence: TGTGCCAGCACGGAAAGGGGAGGGGAAAAACTGTTTTTT.

The chain has TRBV4-2 and TRBJ2-7; 10 positions match TRBD2. Germline V gene lookup returns CDR1 LGHNA and CDR2 YNFKEQ. With 4 bases clipped from V and 1 base from J, the junction kept 4 bases outside the gene matches. The CDR3 runs 15 residues. The CDR3 sequence: CASSLGAGGSYEQYF. Written as DNA, the CDR3 is TGTGCCAGCAGCCTCGGAGCGGGAGGGTCCTACGAGCAGTACTTC.

The CDR3 region has the DNA TGCGCCAGCGCTGGGACAGGGACCACCGGGGAGCTGTTTTTT. Protein: CASAGTGTTGELFF. V and J are TRBV4-1 and TRBJ2-2, with 9 bases aligning to TRBD1. With 8 bases clipped from V and 4 bases from J, the junction kept 5 bases outside the gene matches. The germline CDR1 and CDR2 sequences are MGHRA and YSYEKL. CDR3 size: 14 residues.

The genes are TRBV27 and TRBJ1-5; D may be TRBD1 (5 bases). This CDR3 has 14 amino acids. Germline CDR1 and CDR2: MNHEY and SMNVEV (reference sequence). Trimming removed 3 bases at V and 3 bases at J, with 9 bases between. CDR3 in amino acids: CASSFGGDNQPQHF. For the CDR3, the DNA is TGTGCCAGCAGTTTCGGAGGGGACAATCAGCCCCAGCATTTT.

The J gene is TRBJ1-4, the V gene TRBV27; the D gene is possibly TRBD1 (6 bases). This CDR3 has 17 amino acids. The germline V gene has CDR1 MNHEY and CDR2 SMNVEV (reference sequence). Deletions cut 5 bases from V and 2 bases from J, with 18 bases between. DNA of the CDR3: TGTGCCAGCAGTCCCCTCTCCGACAGGCGGACTAATGAAAAACTGTTTTTT. Encoded protein: CASSPLSDRRTNEKLFF.

The chain carries TRBV28 and TRBJ2-5; TRBD2 agrees at 11 bases. Per the germline V gene, CDR1 is MDHEN and CDR2 is SYDVKM. This CDR3 contains 15 residues. Germline trimming cut 5 bases from V and 3 bases from J; bases unmatched to any gene: 5. The chain's CDR3 is CASSVLAGVEETQYF. CDR3 sequence (DNA): TGTGCCAGCAGTGTACTAGCGGGAGTGGAAGAGACCCAGTACTTC.

The chain joins TRBV12-2 to TRBJ2-1; the D call of TRBD2 is as the table states it, not checked on the DNA. TRBV12-2 is assigned pseudogene status. The CDR3 contains 16 residues. The CDR3 is CASRLDGGTHYNEQFF. The CDR3 region has the DNA TGTGCAAGTCGCTTAGACGGAGGGACTCATTACAATGAGCAGTTCTTC.